A single sample gave rise to the 2 T cell receptor beta chains below, sequenced in a study of blood T cell repertoires in COVID-19 (dated by TCRdb to the early 2020s). Preparation of the library involved the immunoSEQ multiplex PCR assay. TCRdb mirrors the immuneACCESS table, restricted to in-frame sequences. Some clones are absent from its copies; in checked studies, under half trace to an unresolved V gene, and the reason for the others is unknown. The sample table shows about 410,000 clones, and roughly 86% are seen once. The ten largest clones capture 1.7% of the sample. Sequenced sample: PBMCs or T cells enriched from blood (not recorded which). These receptor sequences come from a woman aged 30 to 39 who had recovered from COVID-19.

This rearrangement joins TRBV19 to TRBJ1-5; the match to TRBD1 covers 8 bases. In germline, CDR1 is LNHDA, CDR2 SQIVND (reference sequence). V shed 7 bases, J shed 5 bases, and the junction held 10 bases outside the gene matches. The CDR3 is made up of 15 amino acids. CDR3 residues: CASTTFNRGDQPQHF. The CDR3 nucleotides read TGTGCCAGTACCACCTTTAACAGGGGGGATCAGCCCCAGCATTTT.

This clone was observed a handful of times. In DNA form, the CDR3 reads TGCGCCAGCAGCCGAGGACAGACGAACACTGAAGCTTTCTTT. This encodes CASSRGQTNTEAFF. The chain joins TRBV5-1 to TRBJ1-1; weak D call: TRBD1 (6 bases). The CDR3 contains 14 residues. The V gene's germline CDR1 is SGHRS and CDR2 YFSETQ. V shed 4 bases and J shed 1 base, with 11 bases lying between them.